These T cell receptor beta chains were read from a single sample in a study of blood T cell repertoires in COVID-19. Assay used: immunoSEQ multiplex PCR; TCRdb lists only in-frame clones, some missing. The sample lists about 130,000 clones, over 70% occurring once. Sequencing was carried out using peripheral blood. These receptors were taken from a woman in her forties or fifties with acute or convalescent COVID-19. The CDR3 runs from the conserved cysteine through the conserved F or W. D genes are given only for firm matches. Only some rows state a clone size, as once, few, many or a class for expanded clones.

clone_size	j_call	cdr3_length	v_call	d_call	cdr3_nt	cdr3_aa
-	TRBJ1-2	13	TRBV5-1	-	TGCGCCAGCAGCCCACTCGACGGGGGGGGCTACACCTTC	CASSPLDGGGYTF
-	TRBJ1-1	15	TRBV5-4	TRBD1	TGTGCCAGCAGCCAGGGGACAGGGCTGAACACTGAAGCTTTCTTT	CASSQGTGLNTEAFF
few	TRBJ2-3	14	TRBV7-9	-	TGTGCCAGCAGCTTCGTAGGTGCGGGAGATACGCAGTATTTT	CASSFVGAGDTQYF
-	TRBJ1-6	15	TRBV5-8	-	TGTGCCAGCAGCCAGTCCCGACCGACAAATTCACCCCTCCACTTT	CASSQSRPTNSPLHF
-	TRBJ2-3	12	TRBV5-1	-	TGCGCCAGCAGCCCCAGTTCGGATACGCAGTATTTT	CASSPSSDTQYF
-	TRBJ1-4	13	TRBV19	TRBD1	TGTGCCAGTAGCCGACAGGGCGGGGAAAAACTGTTTTTT	CASSRQGGEKLFF
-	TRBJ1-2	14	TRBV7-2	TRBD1	TGTGCCAGCAGCTTAGGACAGGGAGGATATGGCTACACCTTC	CASSLGQGGYGYTF
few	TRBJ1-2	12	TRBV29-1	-	TGCAGCGTCGGGGACAAAAACTATGGCTACACCTTC	CSVGDKNYGYTF
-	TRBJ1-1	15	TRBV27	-	TGTGCCAGCAGTTTAGATCGTATCCGCGGCACTGAAGCTTTCTTT	CASSLDRIRGTEAFF
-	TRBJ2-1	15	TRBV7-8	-	TGTGCCAGCAGCTTTACCCAGGGCAGATACAATGAGCAGTTCTTC	CASSFTQGRYNEQFF
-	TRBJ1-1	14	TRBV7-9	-	TGTGCCAGCAGCTCAGGCGGGATGAACACTGAAGCTTTCTTT	CASSSGGMNTEAFF
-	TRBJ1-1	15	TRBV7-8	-	TGTGCCAGCAGCCTCGGGGGACTCACGAACACTGAAGCTTTCTTT	CASSLGGLTNTEAFF
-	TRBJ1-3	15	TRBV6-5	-	TGTGCCAGCAGTTACTCTGTTCTCTCTGGAAACACCATATATTTT	CASSYSVLSGNTIYF
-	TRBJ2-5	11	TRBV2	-	TGTGCCAGCAGCGTAAAAGAGACCCAGTACTTC	CASSVKETQYF
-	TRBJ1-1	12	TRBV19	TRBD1	TGTGCCAGCAACAGGGGCCGCACTGAAGCTTTCTTT	CASNRGRTEAFF
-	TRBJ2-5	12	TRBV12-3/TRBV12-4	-	TGTGCCAGCAGCCTAGACCGGGAGACCCAGTACTTC	CASSLDRETQYF
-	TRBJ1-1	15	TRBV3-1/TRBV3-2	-	TGTGCCAGCAGCTCGAGTGGTTGGAGGAACACTGAAGCTTTCTTT	CASSSSGWRNTEAFF
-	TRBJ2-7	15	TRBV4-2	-	TGTGCCAGCAGCCAGGGTACAGGGCTCTCCTACGAGCAGTACTTC	CASSQGTGLSYEQYF
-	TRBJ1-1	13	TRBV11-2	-	TGTGCCAGCAGCCAGTGGACTAACACTGAAGCTTTCTTT	CASSQWTNTEAFF
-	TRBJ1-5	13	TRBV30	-	TGTGCCTGGACGCGGGGGACAAATCAGCCCCAGCATTTT	CAWTRGTNQPQHF
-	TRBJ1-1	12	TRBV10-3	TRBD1	TGTGCCATCAGTGGGGGGACAGCAGAAGCTTTCTTT	CAISGGTAEAFF
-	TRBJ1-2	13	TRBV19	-	TGTGCCAGTAGTTTCACAGCTAACTATGGCTACACCTTC	CASSFTANYGYTF
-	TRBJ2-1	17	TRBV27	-	TGTGCCAGCAGTTCTGGGCTAGGAGGGCCGAACTACAATGAGCAGTTCTTC	CASSSGLGGPNYNEQFF
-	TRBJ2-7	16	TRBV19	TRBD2	TGTGCCAGTAGTTATCGACTAGCGGGGGACTCCTACGAGCAGTACTTC	CASSYRLAGDSYEQYF
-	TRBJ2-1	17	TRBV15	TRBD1	TGTGCCACCAGCAGATCCAGGGGGTCGAGCTCCTACAATGAGCAGTTCTTC	CATSRSRGSSSYNEQFF
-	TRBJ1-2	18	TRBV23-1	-	TGCGCCAGCTCACTCACCTTCGGGTGGCAGGGTGGTAGATATGGCTACACCTTC	CASSLTFGWQGGRYGYTF
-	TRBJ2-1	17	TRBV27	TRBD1	TGTGCCAGCAGGGGACAGGGGGCAGGTTCTGGGTACAATGAGCAGTTCTTC	CASRGQGAGSGYNEQFF
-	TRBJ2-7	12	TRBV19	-	TGTGCCAGTAGGAGCGGAGACTACGAGCAGTACTTC	CASRSGDYEQYF
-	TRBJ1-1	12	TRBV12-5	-	TGTGCTAGTGCCCGTAGCGGGGGCGGGCCTTTCTTT	CASARSGGGPFF
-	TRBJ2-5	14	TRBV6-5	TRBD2	TGTGCCAGCAGCTATGGAGGGGAGGGAGAGACCCAGTACTTC	CASSYGGEGETQYF
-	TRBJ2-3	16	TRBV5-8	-	TGTGCCAGCAGCTTGAAGGCTAGCGCCAGCACAGATACGCAGTATTTT	CASSLKASASTDTQYF
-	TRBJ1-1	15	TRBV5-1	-	TGCGCCAGCAGATTCCAGACAGATGGGAACACTGAAGCTTTCTTT	CASRFQTDGNTEAFF
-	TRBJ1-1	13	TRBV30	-	TGTGCCTGGAGTGTGGGGAGTCCCACTGAAGCTTTCTTT	CAWSVGSPTEAFF
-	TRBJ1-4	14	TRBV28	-	TGTGCCAGCAGTCCGCCGGTTCGGGGTGAAAAACTGTTTTTT	CASSPPVRGEKLFF
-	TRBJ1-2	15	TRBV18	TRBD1	TGTGCCAGCTCACCCGGGACAGGGGATGTGAATGGCTACACCTTC	CASSPGTGDVNGYTF
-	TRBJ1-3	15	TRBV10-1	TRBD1	TGCGCCAGCAGTGAGTCCGGGACAGCTGGAAACACCATATATTTT	CASSESGTAGNTIYF
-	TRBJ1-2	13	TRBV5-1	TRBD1	TGCGCCAGCAGCCCGGGACAGGACTATGGCTACACCTTC	CASSPGQDYGYTF
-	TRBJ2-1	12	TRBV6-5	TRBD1	TGTGCCAGCAGAACAGGGGGCGGTGAGCAGTTCTTC	CASRTGGGEQFF
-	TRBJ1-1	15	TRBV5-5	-	TGTGCCAGCAGCTATGGAGCGGTAATGAACACTGAAGCTTTCTTT	CASSYGAVMNTEAFF
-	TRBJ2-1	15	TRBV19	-	TGTGCCAGTAGTATCTTCCCAAACTACTACAATGAGCAGTTCTTC	CASSIFPNYYNEQFF
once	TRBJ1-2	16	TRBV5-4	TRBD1	TGTGCCAGCAGCTTGGAGACCGGACAGGGGGGACATGGCTACACCTTC	CASSLETGQGGHGYTF
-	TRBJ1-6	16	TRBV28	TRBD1	TGTGCCAGCAATACCCCGGGGACAGGGGTTAATTCACCCCTCCACTTT	CASNTPGTGVNSPLHF
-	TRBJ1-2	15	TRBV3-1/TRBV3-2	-	TGTGCCAGCAGTTATCCGGACAGTCCGGACTATGGCTACACCTTC	CASSYPDSPDYGYTF
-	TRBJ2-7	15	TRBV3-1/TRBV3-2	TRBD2	TGTGCCAGCAGCCCCTCGGATAGCGGGGGAACCGAGCAGTACTTC	CASSPSDSGGTEQYF
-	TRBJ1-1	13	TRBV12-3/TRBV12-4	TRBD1	TGTGCCAGCAGGAGACAGGGGGAAACTGAAGCTTTCTTT	CASRRQGETEAFF
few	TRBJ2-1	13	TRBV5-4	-	TGTGCCAGCAGCCTGATACAGGACAATGAGCAGTTCTTC	CASSLIQDNEQFF
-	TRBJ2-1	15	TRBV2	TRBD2	TGTGCCAGCAGGCTAGCGGAAGGGCTCCACAATGAGCAGTTCTTC	CASRLAEGLHNEQFF
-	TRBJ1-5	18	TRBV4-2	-	TGTGCCAGCAGCCAAGTCCAGTGGCAGGACACAACTTATCAGCCCCAGCATTTT	CASSQVQWQDTTYQPQHF
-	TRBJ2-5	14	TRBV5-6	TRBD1	TGTGCCAGCAGCTTGACAGGGGGCGAAGAGACCCAGTACTTC	CASSLTGGEETQYF
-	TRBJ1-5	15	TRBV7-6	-	TGTGCCAGCAGCTCATACGCAGAGGTTGGCCAGCCCCAGCATTTT	CASSSYAEVGQPQHF
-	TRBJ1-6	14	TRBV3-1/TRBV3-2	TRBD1	TGTGCCAGCAGCCAAGGGACAGGGGAATCACCCCTCCACTTT	CASSQGTGESPLHF
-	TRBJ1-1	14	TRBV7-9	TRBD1	TGTGCCAGCAGCTTAGCCAGGGGGGACACTGAAGCTTTCTTT	CASSLARGDTEAFF
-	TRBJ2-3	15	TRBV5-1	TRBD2	TGCGCCAGCAGCGCAGCGGGGGGGAACACAGATACGCAGTATTTT	CASSAAGGNTDTQYF
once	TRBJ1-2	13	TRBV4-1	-	TGCGCCAGCAGCCAAGAGCAAGCCTATGGCTACACCTTC	CASSQEQAYGYTF